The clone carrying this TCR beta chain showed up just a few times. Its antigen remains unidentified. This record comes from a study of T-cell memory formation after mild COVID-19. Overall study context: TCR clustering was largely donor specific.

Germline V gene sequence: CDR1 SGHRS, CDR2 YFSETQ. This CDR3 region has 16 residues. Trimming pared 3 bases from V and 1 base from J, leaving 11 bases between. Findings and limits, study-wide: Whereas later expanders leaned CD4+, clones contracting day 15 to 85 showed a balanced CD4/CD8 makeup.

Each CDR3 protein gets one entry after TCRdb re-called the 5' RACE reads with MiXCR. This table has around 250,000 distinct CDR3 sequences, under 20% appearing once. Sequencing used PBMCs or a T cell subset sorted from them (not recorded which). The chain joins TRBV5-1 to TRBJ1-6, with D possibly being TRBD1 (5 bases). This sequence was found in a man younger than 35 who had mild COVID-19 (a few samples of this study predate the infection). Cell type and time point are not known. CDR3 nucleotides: TGCGCCAGCAGCTGGCGGGGGACGTCCTATAATTCACCCCTCCACTTT. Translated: CASSWRGTSYNSPLHF.